This T cell receptor beta chain was sequenced during a study of identical twins. The study's findings and limits: Out-of-frame alpha sequences common to twins exhibited a surplus of low generation probability. Possibly, invariant MAIT and iNKT cells partly confounded zero-insertion analyses. The study drew conclusions from cross-sectional statistical analysis, not from following the same donors.

In this sample, this clonotype turned up a few times. Its antigen is not known. Addition of a universal primer site occurred through template switching, and cDNA carried unique molecular identifiers. TCRdb redid the calling of the 5' RACE reads with MiXCR, one entry per CDR3 protein. There are some 500,000 distinct CDR3 sequences in the sample; 12% to 15% occur only once, and over 0.5% lies in the top ten. This sample also belongs to another study, concerning yellow fever vaccine responses in identical twins.

The sequence derives from a woman in her late teens or twenties in good health. The source material was CD4+ T cells sorted from blood.

CDR3 in DNA: TGCGCCAGCAGCTTGGCTAGCGGGAACGGCCAAGAGACCCAGTACTTC. As protein: CASSLASGNGQETQYF. The gene calls are TRBV5-1 and TRBJ2-5, with 9 positions matching TRBD2. V was pared by 0 bases and J by 1 base, with 4 bases of the junction left unmatched. Germline V gives CDR1 SGHRS, CDR2 YFSETQ. This CDR3 contains 16 residues.